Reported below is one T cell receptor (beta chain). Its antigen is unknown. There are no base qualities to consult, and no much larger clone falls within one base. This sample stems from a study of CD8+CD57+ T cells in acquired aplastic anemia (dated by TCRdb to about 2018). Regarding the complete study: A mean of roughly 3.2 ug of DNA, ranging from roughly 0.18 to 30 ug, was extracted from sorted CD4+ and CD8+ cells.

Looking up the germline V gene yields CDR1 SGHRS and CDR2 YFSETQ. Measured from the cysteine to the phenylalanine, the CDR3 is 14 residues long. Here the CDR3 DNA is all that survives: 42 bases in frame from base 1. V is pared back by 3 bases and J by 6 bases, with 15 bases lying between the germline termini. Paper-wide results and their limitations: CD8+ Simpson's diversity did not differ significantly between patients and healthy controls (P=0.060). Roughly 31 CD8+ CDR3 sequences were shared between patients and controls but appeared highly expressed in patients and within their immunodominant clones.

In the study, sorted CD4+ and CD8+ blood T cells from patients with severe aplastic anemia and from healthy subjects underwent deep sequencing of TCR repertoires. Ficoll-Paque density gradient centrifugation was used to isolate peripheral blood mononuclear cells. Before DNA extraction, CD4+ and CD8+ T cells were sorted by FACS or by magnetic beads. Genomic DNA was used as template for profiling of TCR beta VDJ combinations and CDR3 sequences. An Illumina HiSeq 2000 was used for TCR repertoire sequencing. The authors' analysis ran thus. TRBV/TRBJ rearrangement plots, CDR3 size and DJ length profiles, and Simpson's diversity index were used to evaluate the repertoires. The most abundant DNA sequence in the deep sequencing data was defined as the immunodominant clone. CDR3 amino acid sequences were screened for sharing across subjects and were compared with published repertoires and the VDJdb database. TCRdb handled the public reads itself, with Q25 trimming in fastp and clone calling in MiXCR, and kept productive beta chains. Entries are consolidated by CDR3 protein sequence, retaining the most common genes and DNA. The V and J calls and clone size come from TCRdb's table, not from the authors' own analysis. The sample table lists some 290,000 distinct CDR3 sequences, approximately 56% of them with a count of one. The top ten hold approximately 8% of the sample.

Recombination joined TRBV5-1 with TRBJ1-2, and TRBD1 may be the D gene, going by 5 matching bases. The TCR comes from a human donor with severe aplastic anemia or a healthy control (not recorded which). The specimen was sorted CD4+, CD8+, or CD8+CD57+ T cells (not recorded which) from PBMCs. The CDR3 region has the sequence CASSWGGGVDGYTF. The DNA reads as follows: TGCGCCAGCAGCTGGGGGGGGGGAGTCGATGGCTACACCTTC.